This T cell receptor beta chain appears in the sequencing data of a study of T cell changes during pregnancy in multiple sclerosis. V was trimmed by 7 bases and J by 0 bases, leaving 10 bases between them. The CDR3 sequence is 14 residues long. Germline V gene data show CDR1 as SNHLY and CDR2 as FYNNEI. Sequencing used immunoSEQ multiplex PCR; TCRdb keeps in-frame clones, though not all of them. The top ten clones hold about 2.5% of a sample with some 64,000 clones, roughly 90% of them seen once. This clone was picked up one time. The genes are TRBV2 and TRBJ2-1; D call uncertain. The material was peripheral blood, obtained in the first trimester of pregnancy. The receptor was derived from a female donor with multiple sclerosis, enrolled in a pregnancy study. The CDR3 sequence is CASIWRSSYNEQFF. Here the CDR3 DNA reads TGTGCCAGCATCTGGCGGAGCTCCTACAATGAGCAGTTCTTC.